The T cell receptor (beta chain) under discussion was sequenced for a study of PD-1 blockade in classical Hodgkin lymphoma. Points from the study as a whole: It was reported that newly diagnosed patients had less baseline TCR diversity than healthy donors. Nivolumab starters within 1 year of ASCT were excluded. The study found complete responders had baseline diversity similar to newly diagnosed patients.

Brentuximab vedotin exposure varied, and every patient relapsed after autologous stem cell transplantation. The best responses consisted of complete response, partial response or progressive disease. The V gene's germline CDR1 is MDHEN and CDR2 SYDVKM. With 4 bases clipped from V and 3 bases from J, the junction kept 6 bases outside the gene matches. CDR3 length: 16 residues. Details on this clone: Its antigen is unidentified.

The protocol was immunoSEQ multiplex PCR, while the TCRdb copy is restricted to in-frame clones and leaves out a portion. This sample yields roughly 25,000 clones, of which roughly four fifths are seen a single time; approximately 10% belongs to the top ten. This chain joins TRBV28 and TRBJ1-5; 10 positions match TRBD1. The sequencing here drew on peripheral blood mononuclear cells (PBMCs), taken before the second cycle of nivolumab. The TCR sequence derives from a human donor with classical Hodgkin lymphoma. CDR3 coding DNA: TGTGCCAGCAGTTGGGGACGACAGGGGGCCAATCAGCCCCAGCATTTT. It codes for CASSWGRQGANQPQHF.